This T cell receptor (beta chain) originates from a study of blood T cells in healthy people across ages. On the study more broadly: The capture of about one barcoded beta molecule per two T cells was achieved by template switching.

Study findings and constraints: It was not known whether donors were CMV positive (a possible confounder of expanded clonotype changes).

Using a J-beta primer mix together with a sample-barcoded 5' primer, a second PCR was run for about 7 to 12 cycles. At least 2.5 million CDR3-containing paired-end reads were obtained per sample. TCRdb re-called the 5' RACE reads with MiXCR, one entry per CDR3 protein. The profile shows 800,000 to 900,000 distinct CDR3 sequences, less than 80% of them singletons. Isolating PBMCs gave at least 6 million of these cells per sample. This clonotype was seen only a few times. The antigen is undetermined. Relative to the germline gene, one junction end is altered; a read error may explain this. The CDR3 is made up of 15 amino acids. Germline-derived CDR1 and CDR2 are SGHTA and FQGNSA.

This receptor was obtained from a man aged 25-40 years in good health. The material sequenced was blood. The gene calls are TRBV7-2 and TRBJ2-5, with 10 bases matching TRBD1. This chain's CDR3 is CASMRTGGNQETQYF. For the CDR3, the DNA is TGTGCCAGCATGAGGACAGGGGGTAATCAAGAGACTCAGTACTTC. Full variable domain (missing parts from reference TRBV7-2 and TRBJ2-5): GAGVSQSPSNKVTEKGKDVELRCDPISGHTALYWYRQSLGQGLEFLIYFQGNSAPDKSGLPSDRFSAERTGGSVSTLTIQRTQQEDSAVYLCASMRTGGNQETQYFGPGTRLLVL.